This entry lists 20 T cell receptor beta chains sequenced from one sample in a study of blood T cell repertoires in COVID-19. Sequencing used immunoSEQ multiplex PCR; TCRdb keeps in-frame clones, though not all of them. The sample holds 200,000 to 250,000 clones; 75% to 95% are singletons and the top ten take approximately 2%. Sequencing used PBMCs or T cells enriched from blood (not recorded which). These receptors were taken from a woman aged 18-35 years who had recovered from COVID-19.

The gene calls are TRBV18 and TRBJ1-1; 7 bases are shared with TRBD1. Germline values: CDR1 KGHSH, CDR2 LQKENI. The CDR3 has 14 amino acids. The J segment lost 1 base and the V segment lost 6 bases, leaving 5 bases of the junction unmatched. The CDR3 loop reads CASSVQGQNTEAFF. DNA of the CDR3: TGTGCCAGCTCGGTACAGGGGCAGAACACTGAAGCTTTCTTT.

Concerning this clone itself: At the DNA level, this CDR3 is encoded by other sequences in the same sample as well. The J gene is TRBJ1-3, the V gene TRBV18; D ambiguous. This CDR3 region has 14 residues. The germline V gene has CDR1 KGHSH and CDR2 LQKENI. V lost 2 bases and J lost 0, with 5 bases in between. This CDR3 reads CASSPSVSGNTIYF. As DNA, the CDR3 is TGTGCCAGCTCACCATCGGTCTCTGGAAACACCATATATTTT.

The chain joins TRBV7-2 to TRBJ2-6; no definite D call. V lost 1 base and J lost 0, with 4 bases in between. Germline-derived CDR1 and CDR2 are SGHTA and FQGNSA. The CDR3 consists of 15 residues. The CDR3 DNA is TGTGCCAGCAGCTTAGGGCTCTCTGGGGCCAACGTCCTGACTTTC. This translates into CASSLGLSGANVLTF.

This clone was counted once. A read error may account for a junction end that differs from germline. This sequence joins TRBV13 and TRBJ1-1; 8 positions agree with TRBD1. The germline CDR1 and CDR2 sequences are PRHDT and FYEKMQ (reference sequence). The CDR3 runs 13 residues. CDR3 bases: TGTGCCAGCAGCTTAGGGCGGGGACAGGTCCTGCTCTTT. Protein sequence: CASSLGRGQVLLF.

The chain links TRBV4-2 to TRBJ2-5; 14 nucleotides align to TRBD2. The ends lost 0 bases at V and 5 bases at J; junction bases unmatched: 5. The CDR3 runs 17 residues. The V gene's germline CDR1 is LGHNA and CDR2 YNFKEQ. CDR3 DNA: TGTGCCAGCAGCCAAGACGGACTAGCGGGAGGTTTCGAGACCCAGTACTTC. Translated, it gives CASSQDGLAGGFETQYF.

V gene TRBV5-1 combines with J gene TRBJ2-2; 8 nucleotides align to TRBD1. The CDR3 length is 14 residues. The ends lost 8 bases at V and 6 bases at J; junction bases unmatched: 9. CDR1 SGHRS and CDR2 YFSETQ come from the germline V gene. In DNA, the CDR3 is TGCGCCAGTACTAAACAGGGGGATGCCGGGGAGCTGTTTTTT. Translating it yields CASTKQGDAGELFF.

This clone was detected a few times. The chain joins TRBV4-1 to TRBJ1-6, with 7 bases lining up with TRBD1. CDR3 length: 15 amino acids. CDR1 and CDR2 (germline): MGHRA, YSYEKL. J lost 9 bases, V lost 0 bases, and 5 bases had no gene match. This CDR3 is CASSQEDRDGSPLHF. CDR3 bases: TGCGCCAGCAGCCAAGAAGACAGGGACGGTTCACCCCTCCACTTT.

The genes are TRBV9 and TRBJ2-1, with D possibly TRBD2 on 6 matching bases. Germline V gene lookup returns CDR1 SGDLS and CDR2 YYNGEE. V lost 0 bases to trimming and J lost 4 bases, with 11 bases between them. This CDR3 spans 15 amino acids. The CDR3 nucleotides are TGTGCCAGCAGCGTAGCGGGAGTAGTGTACAATGAGCAGTTCTTC. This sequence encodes CASSVAGVVYNEQFF.

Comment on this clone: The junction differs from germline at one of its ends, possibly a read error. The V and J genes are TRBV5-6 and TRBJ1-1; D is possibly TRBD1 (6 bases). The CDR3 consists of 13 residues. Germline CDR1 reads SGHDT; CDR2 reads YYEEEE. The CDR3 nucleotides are TGTGCCAGCAGTATAACAGGGCTCACTGGAGCTTTCTTT. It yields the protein CASSITGLTGAFF. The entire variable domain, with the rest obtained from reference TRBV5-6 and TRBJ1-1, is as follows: DAGVTQSPTHLIKTRGQQVTLRCSPKSGHDTVSWYQQALGQGPQFIFQYYEEEERQRGNFPDRFSGHQFPNYSSELNVNALLLGDSALYLCASSITGLTGAFFGQGTRLTVV.

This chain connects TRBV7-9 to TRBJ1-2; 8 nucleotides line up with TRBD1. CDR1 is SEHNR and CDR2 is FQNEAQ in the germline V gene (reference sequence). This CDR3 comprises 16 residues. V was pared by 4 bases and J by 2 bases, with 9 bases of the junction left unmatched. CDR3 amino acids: CASSSGTGGTNYGYTF. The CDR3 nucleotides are TGTGCCAGCAGCTCCGGGACAGGAGGTACCAACTATGGCTACACCTTC.

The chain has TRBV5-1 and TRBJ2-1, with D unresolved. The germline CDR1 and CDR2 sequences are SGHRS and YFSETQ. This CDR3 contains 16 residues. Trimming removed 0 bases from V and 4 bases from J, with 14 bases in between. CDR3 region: CASSLAGFLVYNEQFF. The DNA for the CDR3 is TGCGCCAGCAGCTTGGCCGGTTTTCTGGTTTACAATGAGCAGTTCTTC.

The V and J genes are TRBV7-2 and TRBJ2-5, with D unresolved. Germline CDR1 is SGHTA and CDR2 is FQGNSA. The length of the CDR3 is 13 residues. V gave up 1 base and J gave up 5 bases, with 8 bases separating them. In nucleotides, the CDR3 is TGTGCCAGCAGCTTAGGGGCCGCGGAGACCCAGTACTTC. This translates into CASSLGAAETQYF.

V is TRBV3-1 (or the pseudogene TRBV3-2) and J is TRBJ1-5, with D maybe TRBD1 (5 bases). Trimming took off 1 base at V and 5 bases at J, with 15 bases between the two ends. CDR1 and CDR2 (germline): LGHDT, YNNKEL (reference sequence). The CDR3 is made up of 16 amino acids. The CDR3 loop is CASSQGYQGRDQPQHF. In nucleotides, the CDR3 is TGTGCCAGCAGCCAAGGGTATCAGGGAAGGGATCAGCCCCAGCATTTT.

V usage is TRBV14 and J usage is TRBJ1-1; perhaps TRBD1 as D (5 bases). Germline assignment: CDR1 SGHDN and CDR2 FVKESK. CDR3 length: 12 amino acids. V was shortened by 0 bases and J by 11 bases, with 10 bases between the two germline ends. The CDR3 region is CASSQEGHRAFF. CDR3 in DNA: TGTGCCAGCAGCCAAGAAGGCCACAGGGCTTTCTTT.

CDR3 coding DNA: TGTGCCAGCAGTGAGTCGCAGGGGGCTTACGAGCAGTACTTC. Translation gives CASSESQGAYEQYF. The chain couples TRBV2 to TRBJ2-7; TRBD1 matches at 8 bases. J lost 4 bases, V lost 3 bases, and 5 bases had no gene match. Per germline, CDR1 SNHLY and CDR2 FYNNEI. This CDR3 has 14 amino acids.

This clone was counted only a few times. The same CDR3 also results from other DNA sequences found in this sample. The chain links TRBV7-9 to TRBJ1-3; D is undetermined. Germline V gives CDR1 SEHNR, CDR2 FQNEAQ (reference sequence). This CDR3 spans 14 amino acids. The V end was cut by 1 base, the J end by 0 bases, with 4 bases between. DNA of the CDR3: TGTGCCAGCAGCTTAGACAGCTCTGGAAACACCATATATTTT. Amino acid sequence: CASSLDSSGNTIYF.

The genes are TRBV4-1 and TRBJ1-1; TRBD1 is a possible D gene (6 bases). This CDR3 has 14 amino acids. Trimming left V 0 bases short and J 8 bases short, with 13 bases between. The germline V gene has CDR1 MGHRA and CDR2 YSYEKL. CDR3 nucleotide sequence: TGCGCCAGCAGCCAAGATGGCCCCGGGACAGAAGCTTTCTTT. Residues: CASSQDGPGTEAFF.

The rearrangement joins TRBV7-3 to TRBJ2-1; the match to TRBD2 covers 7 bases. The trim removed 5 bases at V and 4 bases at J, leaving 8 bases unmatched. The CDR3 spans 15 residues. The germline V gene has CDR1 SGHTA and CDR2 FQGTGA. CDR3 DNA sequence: TGTGCCAGCAGCCTTGGGCCTAGCGGATACAATGAGCAGTTCTTC. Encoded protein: CASSLGPSGYNEQFF.

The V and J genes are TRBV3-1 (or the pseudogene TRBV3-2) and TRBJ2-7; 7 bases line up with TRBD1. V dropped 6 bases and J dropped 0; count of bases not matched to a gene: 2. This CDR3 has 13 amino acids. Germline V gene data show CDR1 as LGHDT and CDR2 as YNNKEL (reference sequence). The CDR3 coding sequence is TGTGCCAGCAGGCCAGGGGGCTCCTACGAGCAGTACTTC. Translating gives CASRPGGSYEQYF.

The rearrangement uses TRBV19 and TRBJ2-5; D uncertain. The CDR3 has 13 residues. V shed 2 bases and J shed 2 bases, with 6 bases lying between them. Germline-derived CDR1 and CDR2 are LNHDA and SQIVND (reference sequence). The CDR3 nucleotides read TGTGCCAGTAGTATAATCGGGCAAGAGACCCAGTACTTC. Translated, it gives CASSIIGQETQYF.